The clone carrying this T cell receptor (beta chain) has just a few counts. Its specificity is not known. Here immunoSEQ multiplex PCR was the method, and the copy in TCRdb shows in-frame clones only, minus some. The table has 9,500 to 12,000 clones, about 54% seen once. The sample comes from a study of STAT3 mutations in large granular lymphocyte leukemia. Whole-study results and caveats: Every T-LGLL patient had at least one immunodominant TCRbeta clonotype.

Germline V lookup: CDR1 SGHDN, CDR2 FVKESK. The CDR3 totals 18 residues. Germline trimming cut 4 bases from V and 7 bases from J; bases unmatched to any gene: 13. The TCR comes from a boy between 10 and 17 years old with T-cell large granular lymphocyte leukemia. Some clones in this sample may be carry-over from other donors' samples. The V call is TRBV14, the J call TRBJ1-4; TRBD1 agrees at 12 bases. Input material: peripheral blood mononuclear cells. This chain's CDR3 is CASSRALGQGAQGEKLFF. The CDR3 bases are TGTGCCAGCAGCCGGGCGCTGGGACAGGGGGCGCAAGGTGAAAAACTGTTTTTT.